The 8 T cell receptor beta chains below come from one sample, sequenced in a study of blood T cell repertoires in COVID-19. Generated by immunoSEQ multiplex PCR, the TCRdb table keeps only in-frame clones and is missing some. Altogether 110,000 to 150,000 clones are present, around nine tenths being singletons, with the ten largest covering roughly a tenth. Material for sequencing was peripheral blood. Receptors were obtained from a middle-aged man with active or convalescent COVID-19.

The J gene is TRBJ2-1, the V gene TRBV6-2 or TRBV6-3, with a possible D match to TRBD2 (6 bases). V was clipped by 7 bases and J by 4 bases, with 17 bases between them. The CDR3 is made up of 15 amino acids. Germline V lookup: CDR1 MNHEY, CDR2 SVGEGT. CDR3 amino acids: CASNPRTNLYNEQFF. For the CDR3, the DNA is TGTGCCAGCAACCCACGGACTAACTTATACAATGAGCAGTTCTTC.

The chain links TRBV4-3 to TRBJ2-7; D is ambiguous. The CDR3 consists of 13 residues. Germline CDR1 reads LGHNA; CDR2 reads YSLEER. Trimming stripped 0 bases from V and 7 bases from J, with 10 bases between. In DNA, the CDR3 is TGCGCCAGCAGCCAAGATCCCAGAGGAGAGCAGTACTTC. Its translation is CASSQDPRGEQYF.

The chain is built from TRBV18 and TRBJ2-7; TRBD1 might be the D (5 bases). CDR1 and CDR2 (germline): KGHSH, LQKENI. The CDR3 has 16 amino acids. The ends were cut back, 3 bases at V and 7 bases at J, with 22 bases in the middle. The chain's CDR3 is CASSPSESGNLGEQYF. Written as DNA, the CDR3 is TGTGCCAGCTCACCGTCGGAGTCAGGGAACTTGGGGGAGCAGTACTTC.

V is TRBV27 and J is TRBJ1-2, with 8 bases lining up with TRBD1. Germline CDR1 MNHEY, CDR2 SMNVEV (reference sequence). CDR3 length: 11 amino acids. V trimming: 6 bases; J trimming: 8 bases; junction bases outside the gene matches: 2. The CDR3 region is CASSSGGGYTF. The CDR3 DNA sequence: TGTGCCAGCAGCTCAGGGGGCGGCTACACCTTC.

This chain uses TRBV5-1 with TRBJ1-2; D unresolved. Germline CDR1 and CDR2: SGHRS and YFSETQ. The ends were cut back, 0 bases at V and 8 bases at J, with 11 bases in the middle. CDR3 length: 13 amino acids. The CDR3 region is CASSLGMEKGYTF. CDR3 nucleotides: TGCGCCAGCAGCTTGGGGATGGAGAAGGGCTACACCTTC. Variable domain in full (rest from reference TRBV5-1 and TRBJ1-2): KAGVTQTPRYLIKTRGQQVTLSCSPISGHRSVSWYQQTPGQGLQFLFEYFSETQRNKGNFPGRFSGRQFSNSRSEMNVSTLELGDSALYLCASSLGMEKGYTFGSGTRLTVV.

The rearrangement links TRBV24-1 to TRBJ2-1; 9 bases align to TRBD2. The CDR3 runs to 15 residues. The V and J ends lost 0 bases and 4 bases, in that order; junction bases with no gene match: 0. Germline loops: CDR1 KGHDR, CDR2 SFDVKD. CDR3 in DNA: TGTGCCACCAGTGATTTGGCGGGAGGGTACAATGAGCAGTTCTTC. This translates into CATSDLAGGYNEQFF.

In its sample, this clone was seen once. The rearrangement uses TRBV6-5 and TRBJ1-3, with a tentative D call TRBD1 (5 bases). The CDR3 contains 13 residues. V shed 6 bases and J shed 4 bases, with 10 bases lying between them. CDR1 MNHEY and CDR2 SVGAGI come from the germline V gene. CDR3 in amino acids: CASRARAGNTIYF. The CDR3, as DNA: TGTGCCAGCAGAGCCAGGGCGGGAAACACCATATATTTT.

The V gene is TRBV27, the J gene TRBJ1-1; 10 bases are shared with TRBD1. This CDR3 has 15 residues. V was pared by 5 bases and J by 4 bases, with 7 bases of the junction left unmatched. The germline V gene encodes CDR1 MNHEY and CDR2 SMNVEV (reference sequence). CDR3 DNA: TGTGCCAGCAGTCGCCGGACAGGGGGAGTCACTGAAGCTTTCTTT. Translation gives CASSRRTGGVTEAFF.